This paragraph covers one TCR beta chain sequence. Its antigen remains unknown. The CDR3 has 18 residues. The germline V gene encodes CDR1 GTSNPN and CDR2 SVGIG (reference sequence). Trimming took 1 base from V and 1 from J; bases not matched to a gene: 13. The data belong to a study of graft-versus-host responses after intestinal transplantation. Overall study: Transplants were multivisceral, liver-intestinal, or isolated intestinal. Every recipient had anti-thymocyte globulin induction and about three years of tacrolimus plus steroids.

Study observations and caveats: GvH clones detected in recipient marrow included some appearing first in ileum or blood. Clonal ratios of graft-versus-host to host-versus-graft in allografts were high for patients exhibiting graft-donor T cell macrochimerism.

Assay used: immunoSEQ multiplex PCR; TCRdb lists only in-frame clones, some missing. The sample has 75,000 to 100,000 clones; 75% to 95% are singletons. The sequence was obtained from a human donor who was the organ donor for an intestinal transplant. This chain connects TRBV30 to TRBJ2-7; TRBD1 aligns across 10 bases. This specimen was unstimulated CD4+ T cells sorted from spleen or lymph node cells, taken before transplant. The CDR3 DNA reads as TGTGCCTGGAGTGGTGGGGGACAGGGGCTAAAAACGTCCTACGAGCAGTACTTC. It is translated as CAWSGGGQGLKTSYEQYF.